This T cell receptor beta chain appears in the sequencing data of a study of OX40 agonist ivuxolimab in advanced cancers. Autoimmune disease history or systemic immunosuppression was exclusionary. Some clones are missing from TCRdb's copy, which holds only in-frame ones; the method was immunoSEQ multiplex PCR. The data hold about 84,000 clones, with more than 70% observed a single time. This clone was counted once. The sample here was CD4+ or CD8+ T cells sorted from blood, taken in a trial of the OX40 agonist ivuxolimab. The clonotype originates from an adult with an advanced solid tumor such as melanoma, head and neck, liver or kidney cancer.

Here the CDR3 DNA reads TGTGCCACCAGCAGAGATGTCGGACGGGGTAGGCACTCTTTCTCCTACAATGAGCAGTTCTTC. Translating gives CATSRDVGRGRHSFSYNEQFF. V gene TRBV15 combines with J gene TRBJ2-1, with D possibly matching TRBD2 (5 bases). From germline, CDR1 is LNHNV and CDR2 YYDKDF (reference sequence). Trimming removed 0 bases from V and 0 bases from J, with 24 bases in between. This CDR3 has 21 amino acids.